Listed here is a single T cell receptor (beta chain). No antigen is known for it. This sample is part of a study of T cell responses to AZD1222 COVID-19 vaccine. Study-wide background: Second-dose intervals near 4 or 12 weeks were combined. General study points: Spike-specific TCR repertoires showed rising breadth and depth after two AZD1222 doses.

The method was immunoSEQ multiplex PCR; TCRdb's version includes in-frame clones alone and lacks a portion of them. This table holds approximately 160,000 clones, approximately 90% found once. Trimming cost V 4 bases and J 2 bases; bases outside gene matches: 7. The germline gives CDR1 SGHTA, CDR2 FQGNSA. The CDR3 extends over 16 amino acids. This clonotype was obtained from an adult in good health. Sequencing used peripheral blood, obtained on day 0 of AZD1222 vaccination. The chain has TRBV7-2 and TRBJ2-5; 10 bases align to TRBD2. The CDR3: CASSSLGTSDQETQYF. CDR3 DNA: TGTGCCAGCAGCTCACTTGGGACTAGCGATCAAGAGACCCAGTACTTC. The variable domain in full, with the rest retrieved from reference TRBV7-2 and TRBJ2-5, is GAGVSQSPSNKVTEKGKDVELRCDPISGHTALYWYRQSLGQGLEFLIYFQGNSAPDKSGLPSDRFSAERTGGSVSTLTIQRTQQEDSAVYLCASSSLGTSDQETQYFGPGTRLLVL.